The next 2 T cell receptor beta chains were all read from a single sample in a study of blood T cell repertoires in COVID-19. Sequenced by immunoSEQ multiplex PCR; TCRdb stores in-frame clones only, minus some. The sample yields roughly 250,000 clones, roughly 88% seen once. The sample was PBMCs or T cells enriched from blood (not recorded which). These receptors all come from a woman between 40 and 50 years old with acute COVID-19.

In this sample, this clone turned up once. V usage is TRBV24-1 and J usage is TRBJ2-5; D is undetermined. Germline assignment: CDR1 KGHDR and CDR2 SFDVKD. Trimming removed 5 bases from V and 5 bases from J, with 14 bases in between. The CDR3 is made up of 14 amino acids. The CDR3 coding sequence is TGTGCCACCAGTGGTCGAGAGGCGTCTGAGACCCAGTACTTC. It is translated as CATSGREASETQYF.

The J gene is TRBJ1-1, the V gene TRBV5-1; TRBD1 agrees at 8 bases. The germline gives CDR1 SGHRS, CDR2 YFSETQ. The ends lost 3 bases at V and 1 base at J; junction bases unmatched: 2. There are 14 residues in the CDR3. CDR3 sequence: CASSSGTGNTEAFF. Here the CDR3 DNA reads TGCGCCAGCAGCTCCGGGACAGGGAACACTGAAGCTTTCTTT.